Listed below are T cell receptor beta chains from one sample, sequenced in a study of blood T cell repertoires in COVID-19. Profiling relied on immunoSEQ multiplex PCR, and the TCRdb table lists in-frame clones only, not all of them. The sample shows around 200,000 clones, approximately 89% of them seen only once. The source material was peripheral blood. These receptor sequences come from a man between 65 and 79 years old with acute or convalescent COVID-19. The CDR3 runs from the conserved cysteine through the conserved F or W. A D gene is named only where the DNA matches it firmly. Expanded clones get a size class; other rows say once, few or many, or leave the size out.

j_call,d_call,clone_size,v_call,cdr3_aa,cdr3_nt
TRBJ2-7,TRBD2,-,TRBV3-1/TRBV3-2,CASSQWDYDYEQYF,TGTGCCAGCAGCCAGTGGGACTATGACTACGAGCAGTACTTC
TRBJ1-1,-,-,TRBV5-1,CASGLAGSPNTEAFF,TGCGCCAGCGGCTTAGCCGGGTCGCCGAACACTGAAGCTTTCTTT
TRBJ2-2,-,-,TRBV9,CASSVAGVLHSNTGELFF,TGTGCCAGCAGCGTAGCAGGTGTGCTCCATTCGAACACCGGGGAGCTGTTTTTT
TRBJ2-3,-,few,TRBV12-3/TRBV12-4,CASSLSGDTQYF,TGTGCCAGCAGTTTATCAGGCGATACGCAGTATTTT
TRBJ2-1,TRBD2,-,TRBV10-3,CASLQLAGGLGVQFF,TGTGCCTCCCTTCAGCTAGCGGGAGGGCTTGGGGTGCAGTTCTTC
TRBJ1-5,TRBD1,few,TRBV10-3,CATGTGTGASNQPQHF,TGTGCCACCGGCACCGGGACAGGGGCAAGCAATCAGCCCCAGCATTTT
TRBJ1-2,-,-,TRBV5-1,CASSLAGVRGYGYTF,TGCGCCAGCAGCTTGGCCGGAGTCAGGGGATACGGCTACACCTTC
TRBJ1-1,-,-,TRBV4-3,CASSYDNLNTEAFF,TGCGCCAGCTCGTACGACAATCTGAACACTGAAGCTTTCTTT
TRBJ1-4,-,-,TRBV5-1,CASSLLGATNEKLFF,TGCGCCAGCAGCCTATTAGGGGCAACTAATGAAAAACTGTTTTTT
TRBJ2-1,TRBD1,-,TRBV5-1,CASSSRDRAVNEQFF,TGCGCCAGCAGCTCCCGGGACAGGGCAGTTAATGAGCAGTTCTTC
TRBJ1-1,-,-,TRBV12-3/TRBV12-4,CASSLGGNTEAFF,TGTGCCAGCAGTTTAGGAGGGAACACTGAAGCTTTCTTT
TRBJ2-7,-,once,TRBV5-1,CASSSGSSYEQYF,TGCGCCAGCAGCTCAGGAAGCTCCTACGAGCAGTACTTC
TRBJ2-1,-,-,TRBV28,CASSAASRGHEQFF,TGTGCCAGCAGCGCGGCTAGCAGAGGCCATGAGCAGTTCTTC
TRBJ2-3,TRBD1,-,TRBV5-6,CASSNNPPGQGDLDTQYF,TGTGCCAGCAGCAACAACCCGCCGGGACAGGGGGATTTAGATACGCAGTATTTT
TRBJ2-1,TRBD2,-,TRBV9,CASSASGGTFNEQFF,TGTGCCAGCAGCGCTTCGGGGGGTACTTTCAATGAGCAGTTCTTC
TRBJ2-1,-,once,TRBV9,CASSVESSYNEQFF,TGTGCCAGCAGCGTAGAGAGCTCCTACAATGAGCAGTTCTTC
TRBJ2-7,-,-,TRBV18,CASSPPSSYEQYF,TGTGCCAGCTCACCTCCGAGCTCCTACGAGCAGTACTTC
TRBJ1-3,-,few,TRBV10-1,CASWDLAGDTADTIYF,TGCGCCAGCTGGGACTTGGCAGGCGACACGGCGGACACCATATATTTT
TRBJ1-5,TRBD1,once,TRBV2,CASSWTGGEQPQHF,TGTGCCAGCAGTTGGACAGGGGGCGAGCAGCCCCAGCATTTT
TRBJ1-5,-,-,TRBV7-3,CASSLDIGGALCSNQPQHF,TGTGCCAGCAGCTTGGATATCGGGGGGGCCCTTTGTAGCAATCAGCCCCAGCATTTT
TRBJ1-2,-,-,TRBV2,CAGGTGESYTF,TGTGCCGGTGGGACGGGGGAGAGCTACACCTTC
TRBJ1-2,-,-,TRBV28,CASSFQIYGYTF,TGTGCCAGCAGTTTCCAGATCTATGGCTACACCTTC
TRBJ2-2,-,-,TRBV4-3,CASSQEFRGADTGELFF,TGCGCCAGCAGCCAAGAATTCCGGGGGGCGGACACCGGGGAGCTGTTTTTT
TRBJ1-3,-,-,TRBV14,CASSHRTAGNTIYF,TGTGCCAGCAGCCATAGGACAGCGGGAAACACCATATATTTT
TRBJ1-6,TRBD1,-,TRBV28,CASRTSGGSYNSPLHF,TGTGCCAGCAGAACATCAGGGGGGTCCTATAATTCACCCCTCCACTTT
TRBJ1-2,-,once,TRBV2,CASSQDGGQGYTF,TGTGCCAGCAGCCAGGACGGGGGGCAAGGCTACACCTTC
TRBJ1-1,-,once,TRBV5-1,CASSFQGLENTEAFF,TGCGCCAGCAGCTTCCAGGGACTCGAGAACACTGAAGCTTTCTTT
TRBJ2-7,-,-,TRBV3-1/TRBV3-2,CASSPQRASYEQYF,TGTGCCAGCAGCCCCCAGCGGGCCTCCTACGAGCAGTACTTC
TRBJ2-1,TRBD2,-,TRBV11-2,CASSRLATLADSYNEQFF,TGTGCCAGCAGCCGACTTGCCACACTAGCGGATTCCTACAATGAGCAGTTCTTC
TRBJ1-5,-,-,TRBV4-1,CASSQEGAGVNQPQHF,TGCGCCAGCAGCCAAGAAGGGGCAGGGGTCAATCAGCCCCAGCATTTT
TRBJ2-3,TRBD1,-,TRBV6-4,CASSDSRGQGKPDTQYF,TGTGCCAGCAGTGACTCGCGGGGACAGGGAAAGCCAGATACGCAGTATTTT
TRBJ2-5,TRBD2,-,TRBV5-4,CASSSGTSGQETQYF,TGTGCCAGCAGCTCCGGGACTAGCGGGCAAGAGACCCAGTACTTC
TRBJ2-1,TRBD1,-,TRBV9,CASLPRGQGAYDEQFF,TGTGCCAGCCTCCCCCGGGGACAGGGGGCGTATGATGAGCAGTTCTTC
TRBJ1-5,TRBD1,-,TRBV9,CASSVDAGTGAKPQHF,TGTGCCAGCAGCGTAGATGCAGGGACAGGGGCCAAGCCCCAGCATTTT
TRBJ2-2,-,-,TRBV7-2,CASSPQDTGELFF,TGTGCCAGCAGCCCTCAGGACACCGGGGAGCTGTTTTTT
TRBJ2-2,TRBD1,-,TRBV6-4,CASSRSGQGGTGELFF,TGTGCCAGCAGTCGCTCGGGACAGGGGGGCACCGGGGAGCTGTTTTTT
TRBJ1-4,TRBD1,-,TRBV13,CASSTRDRVGKLFF,TGTGCCAGCAGCACCCGGGACAGGGTGGGAAAACTGTTTTTT
TRBJ1-2,-,few,TRBV30,CAWSRFYGYTF,TGTGCCTGGTCCAGATTCTATGGCTACACCTTC
TRBJ2-7,-,-,TRBV21-1,CASSKHLGLLNSYEQYF,TGTGCCAGCAGCAAACACCTTGGGCTCCTCAACTCCTACGAGCAGTACTTC
TRBJ1-2,TRBD1,-,TRBV5-1,CASSPSGQGDYGYTF,TGCGCCAGCAGCCCGTCAGGACAGGGAGACTATGGCTACACCTTC
TRBJ1-2,TRBD1,-,TRBV28,CASSLPGQGFGSGYGYTF,TGTGCCAGCAGTTTACCGGGACAGGGATTCGGGTCCGGCTATGGCTACACCTTC
TRBJ2-5,-,-,TRBV11-2,CASSPSHQTQYF,TGTGCCAGCAGCCCTAGCCACCAGACCCAGTACTTC